This T cell receptor beta chain comes out of a study of blood T cell repertoires in COVID-19. Across the whole study: Samples representing acute and convalescent COVID-19 were sourced from the United States, Italy and Spain. From T cells, B-cell-depleted T cells, or PBMCs came the material, which was cDNA or gDNA.

Original processing notes: Nucleated cell counts were estimated from reference gene primer amplification. TCRdb's table, derived via immunoSEQ multiplex PCR, lists solely in-frame clones and lacks some. V and J calls and clone size are those listed in that table; D and trimming were worked out from the DNA. The table records around 99,000 clones, around nine tenths of them present only once. Trimming took off 2 bases at V and 7 bases at J, with 15 bases between the two ends. From germline, CDR1 is MNHNS and CDR2 SASEGT. The CDR3 consists of 15 residues. Sequencing was carried out using peripheral blood. The sequence derives from a woman in her thirties with acute or convalescent COVID-19. The rearrangement uses TRBV6-1 and TRBJ1-5; D not resolved. The CDR3 sequence is CASSETRSYDQPQHF. The CDR3 bases are TGTGCCAGCAGTGAAACGAGGTCATACGACCAGCCCCAGCATTTT.